The clone carrying this TCR beta chain came up many times. How the authors handled the data: Quantification of nucleated cells was approximated via reference gene primer amplification. The assay was immunoSEQ multiplex PCR, and TCRdb's table has in-frame clones only and misses some. The V and J calls and clone size come from that table; D and trimming were worked out from the DNA. The table shows roughly 500,000 clones, with 75% to 90% occurring only once. Participants were placed into cohorts based on the clinical history they reported. These data originate in a study of blood T cell repertoires in COVID-19. Germline CDR1 is SGHVS and CDR2 is FQNEAQ. Trimming cost V 5 bases and J 8 bases; bases outside gene matches: 14. The CDR3 is 15 amino acids.

The sequence was collected from a woman aged 60-75 years who had recovered from COVID-19. The sequenced sample consisted of PBMCs or T cells enriched from blood (not recorded which). The rearrangement links TRBV7-8 to TRBJ1-2; TRBD1 matches at 7 bases. The CDR3: CASSHGTAYVGGYTF. The DNA of the CDR3 is TGTGCCAGCAGCCACGGGACAGCCTACGTCGGCGGCTACACCTTC.